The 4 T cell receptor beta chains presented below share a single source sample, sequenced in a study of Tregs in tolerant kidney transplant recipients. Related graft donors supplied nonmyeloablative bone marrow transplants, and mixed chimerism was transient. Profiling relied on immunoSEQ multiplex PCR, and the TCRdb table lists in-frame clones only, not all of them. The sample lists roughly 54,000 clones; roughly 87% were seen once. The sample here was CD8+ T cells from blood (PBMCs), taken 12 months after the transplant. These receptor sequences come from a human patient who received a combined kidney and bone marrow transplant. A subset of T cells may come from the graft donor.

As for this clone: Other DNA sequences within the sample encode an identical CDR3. The CDR3: CASSEAATDTQYF. The CDR3 DNA follows: TGTGCCAGCAGCGAAGCGGCCACAGATACGCAGTATTTT. The rearrangement links TRBV9 to TRBJ2-3; TRBD2 is a possible D gene (5 bases). This CDR3 region has 13 residues. V was cut by 3 bases and J by 2 bases, with 7 bases left in between. Germline V gene sequence: CDR1 SGDLS, CDR2 YYNGEE.

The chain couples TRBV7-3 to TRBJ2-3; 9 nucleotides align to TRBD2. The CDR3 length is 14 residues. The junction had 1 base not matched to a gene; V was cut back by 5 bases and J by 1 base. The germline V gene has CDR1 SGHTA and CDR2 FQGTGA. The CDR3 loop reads CASSIAGGTDTQYF. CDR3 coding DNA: TGTGCCAGCAGCATAGCGGGAGGCACAGATACGCAGTATTTT.

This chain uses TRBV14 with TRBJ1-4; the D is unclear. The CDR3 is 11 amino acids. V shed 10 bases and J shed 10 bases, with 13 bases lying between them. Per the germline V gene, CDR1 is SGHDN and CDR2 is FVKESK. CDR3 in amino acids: CAIRKEGKLFF. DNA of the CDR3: TGTGCCATCCGTAAAGAGGGAAAACTGTTTTTT.

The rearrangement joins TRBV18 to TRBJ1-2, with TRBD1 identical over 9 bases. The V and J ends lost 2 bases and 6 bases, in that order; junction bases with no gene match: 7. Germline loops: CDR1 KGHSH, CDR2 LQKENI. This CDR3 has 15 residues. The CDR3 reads CASSPEVRDRDGYTF. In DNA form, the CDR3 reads TGTGCCAGCTCACCAGAAGTAAGGGACAGGGATGGCTACACCTTC.